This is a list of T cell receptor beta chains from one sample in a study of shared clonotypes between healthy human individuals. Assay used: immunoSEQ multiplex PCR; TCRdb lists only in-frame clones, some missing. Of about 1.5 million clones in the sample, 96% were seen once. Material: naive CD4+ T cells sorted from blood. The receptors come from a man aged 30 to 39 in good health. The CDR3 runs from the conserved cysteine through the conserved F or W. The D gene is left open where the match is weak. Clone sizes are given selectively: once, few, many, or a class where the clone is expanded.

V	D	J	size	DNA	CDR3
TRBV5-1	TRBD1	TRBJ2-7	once	TGCGCCAGCAGCTTGAGGACAGGGTCAATTAGCTCCTACGAGCAGTACTTC	CASSLRTGSISSYEQYF
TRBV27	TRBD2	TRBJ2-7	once	TGTGCCAGCAGCCTGAGACAGGCGGGGGGCTACGAGCAGTACTTC	CASSLRQAGGYEQYF
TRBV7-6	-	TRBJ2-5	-	TGTGCCAGCAGCGCCACCGGGACCTCGGGGCCCCAGTACTTC	CASSATGTSGPQYF
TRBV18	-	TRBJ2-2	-	TGTGCCAGCTCACCGCTCCTAGCAACCGGGGAGCTGTTTTTT	CASSPLLATGELFF
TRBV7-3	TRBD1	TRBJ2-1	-	TGTGCCAGCAGCTTTGGACAGGGTAAGAATGAGCAGTTCTTC	CASSFGQGKNEQFF
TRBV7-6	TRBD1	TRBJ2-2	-	TGTGCCAGCAGCTCCTTAACCGGGACAGGGGACGGGGAGCTGTTTTTT	CASSSLTGTGDGELFF
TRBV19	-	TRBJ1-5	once	TGTGCCAGTAGTATAGATTGGACGTTAAATCAGCCCCAGCATTTT	CASSIDWTLNQPQHF
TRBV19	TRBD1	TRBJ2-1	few	TGTGCCAGTAGAAAGACAGGGGGCGATGAGCAGTTCTTC	CASRKTGGDEQFF
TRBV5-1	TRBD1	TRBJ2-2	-	TGCGCCAGCAGCTTGCAGGGGACAGGTACCTCCGGGGAGCTGTTTTTT	CASSLQGTGTSGELFF
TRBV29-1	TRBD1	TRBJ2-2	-	TGCAGCGGGGGACAGGGTAACACCGGGGAGCTGTTTTTT	CSGGQGNTGELFF
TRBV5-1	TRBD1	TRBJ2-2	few	TGCGCCAGCAGCGCGACAGGGGCGAACACCGGGGAGCTGTTTTTT	CASSATGANTGELFF